A selection of T cell receptor beta chains follows, all from one sample in a study of beta chain features in type 1 diabetes. Repertoires were generated with immunoSEQ multiplex PCR, while TCRdb's copy carries only in-frame clones and drops some. The table records about 250,000 clones, 11% to 15% of them present only once. The specimen was naive CD4+ T cells from blood. These receptor sequences come from a woman aged 40 to 55 in good health. Both conserved end residues are part of each CDR3. A D gene is named only where the DNA matches it firmly. Size values are once, few and many counts, or a class for expanded clones, and some rows have none.

V gene,clone size,D gene,J gene,CDR3 protein,CDR3 DNA
TRBV5-1,few,TRBD2,TRBJ2-1,CASSLRTSGGAFEQFF,TGCGCCAGCAGCCTTAGGACTAGCGGGGGGGCTTTTGAGCAGTTCTTC
TRBV11-2,few,NA,TRBJ2-7,CASSLMSSGYNEQYF,TGTGCCAGCAGCTTAATGTCATCAGGGTACAACGAGCAGTACTTC
TRBV27,NA,TRBD1,TRBJ1-6,CASSFLGQGAAPLHF,TGTGCCAGCAGTTTCCTTGGACAGGGGGCGGCACCCCTCCACTTT
TRBV19,NA,TRBD2,TRBJ2-1,CASSPPGSGQNSEQFF,TGTGCCAGTAGTCCCCCGGGTAGCGGGCAGAATAGTGAGCAGTTCTTC
TRBV7-2,NA,TRBD2,TRBJ2-4,CASSPSLLAILAKNIQYF,TGTGCCAGCAGCCCGAGTTTACTAGCGATCCTAGCCAAAAACATTCAGTACTTC
TRBV11-2,NA,NA,TRBJ1-6,CASSPRTLTPLHF,TGTGCCAGCAGCCCTCGGACACTAACACCCCTCCACTTT
TRBV2,few,TRBD1,TRBJ1-1,CASTSRDRAEAFF,TGTGCCAGCACCAGTAGGGACAGGGCTGAAGCTTTCTTT
TRBV18,NA,NA,TRBJ2-2,CASSVRSSGTGELFF,TGTGCCAGCTCTGTTCGCTCATCGGGCACCGGGGAGCTGTTTTTT
TRBV7-2,NA,NA,TRBJ2-1,CASSLGGGSYNEQFF,TGTGCCAGCAGCTTAGGGGGCGGTTCCTACAATGAGCAGTTCTTC
TRBV19,few,TRBD1,TRBJ2-3,CASTSGDSSTDTQYF,TGTGCCAGTACCTCAGGGGACAGTAGCACAGATACGCAGTATTTT
TRBV6-6,NA,NA,TRBJ2-7,CASSTRAASADYEQYF,TGTGCCAGCAGTACCAGGGCGGCTAGCGCCGACTACGAGCAGTACTTC
TRBV15,few,NA,TRBJ2-2,CATSNRVNTGELFF,TGTGCCACCAGTAACAGGGTGAACACCGGGGAGCTGTTTTTT
TRBV5-1,NA,TRBD2,TRBJ2-3,CASSSGLAGSRTDTQYF,TGCGCCAGCAGCTCGGGACTAGCGGGTTCCCGCACAGATACGCAGTATTTT
TRBV5-4,NA,TRBD1,TRBJ1-4,CASCQQGPNEKLFF,TGTGCCAGTTGTCAACAGGGGCCTAATGAAAAACTGTTTTTT
TRBV5-1,few,TRBD2,TRBJ2-5,CASSLEGVAGAQETQYF,TGCGCCAGCAGCTTGGAAGGGGTAGCGGGGGCTCAAGAGACCCAGTACTTC
TRBV2,few,NA,TRBJ2-7,CASSDTLGEQYF,TGTGCCAGCAGTGATACCCTCGGCGAGCAGTACTTC
TRBV7-2,NA,TRBD1,TRBJ1-5,CASSLQGAGNQPQHF,TGTGCCAGCAGCTTACAGGGGGCGGGCAATCAGCCCCAGCATTTT
TRBV5-4,NA,NA,TRBJ2-7,CASSSPQTYEQYF,TGTGCCAGCAGCTCCCCACAGACCTACGAGCAGTACTTC
TRBV5-1,NA,NA,TRBJ2-3,CASSADRFADTQYF,TGCGCCAGCAGCGCCGACAGGTTTGCGGATACGCAGTATTTT
TRBV6-5,NA,TRBD1,TRBJ1-1,CASSRQGPNRAFF,TGTGCCAGCAGTCGACAGGGCCCTAATCGAGCTTTCTTT
TRBV5-1,NA,TRBD1,TRBJ2-3,CASSPPETGLIDTQYF,TGCGCCAGCAGCCCTCCTGAGACAGGGTTGATAGATACGCAGTATTTT
TRBV11-2,NA,TRBD1,TRBJ2-7,CASSPRRDRGYEQYF,TGTGCCAGCAGCCCGCGGAGGGACAGGGGCTACGAGCAGTACTTC
TRBV7-6,few,NA,TRBJ1-3,CASSLQSGMPSGNTIYF,TGTGCCAGCAGCCTCCAATCGGGGATGCCCTCTGGAAACACCATATATTTT
TRBV7-9,NA,NA,TRBJ1-1,CASSPLMNTEAFF,TGTGCCAGCAGCCCCCTAATGAACACTGAAGCTTTCTTT
TRBV5-1,few,NA,TRBJ2-5,CASSSGETQYF,TGCGCCAGCAGCTCAGGGGAGACCCAGTACTTC
TRBV7-2,NA,NA,TRBJ1-4,CASSLLYNEKLFF,TGTGCCAGCAGCTTACTTTATAATGAAAAACTGTTTTTT
TRBV7-2,NA,TRBD2,TRBJ2-7,CASTRVGTSGGQIYEQYF,TGTGCCAGCACCCGGGTGGGGACTAGCGGGGGGCAAATCTACGAGCAGTACTTC
TRBV5-1,NA,NA,TRBJ2-1,CASSSGAGGYNEQFF,TGCGCCAGCAGCTCCGGAGCCGGTGGCTACAATGAGCAGTTCTTC
TRBV5-1,few,NA,TRBJ2-2,CASSLEGGARSTGELFF,TGCGCCAGCAGCCTCGAGGGGGGGGCGCGTAGCACCGGGGAGCTGTTTTTT
TRBV9,few,TRBD2,TRBJ2-7,CASSVTSGGFPYF,TGTGCCAGCAGCGTAACTAGCGGGGGATTTCCGTACTTC
TRBV7-9,NA,NA,TRBJ2-7,CASTPGQGPYEQYF,TGTGCCAGCACCCCTGGCCAGGGCCCCTACGAGCAGTACTTC
TRBV5-1,once,NA,TRBJ1-3,CASSLSDRSSGNTIYF,TGCGCCAGCAGCTTGTCGGACAGAAGCTCTGGAAACACCATATATTTT
TRBV11-2,few,NA,TRBJ2-3,CASSTVADTQYF,TGTGCCAGCAGCACGGTGGCAGATACGCAGTATTTT
TRBV7-2,few,NA,TRBJ1-2,CARREPGYGYTF,TGTGCGAGGCGGGAACCCGGGTATGGCTACACCTTC
TRBV18,NA,NA,TRBJ1-2,CASSPLRITGVRHGYTF,TGTGCCAGCTCACCCTTAAGAATAACGGGGGTTCGCCATGGCTACACCTTC
TRBV6-6,NA,NA,TRBJ2-7,CASSYSAYEQYF,TGTGCCAGCAGTTACTCGGCTTACGAGCAGTACTTC